This TCR beta chain was observed in a study of a mutant IDH1 vaccine in newly diagnosed glioma. The overall study: Visits V12 and V13 fell at weeks 35 and 47, respectively.

Details on this clone: The antigen is undetermined.

General study points: The occurrence of vaccine-induced immune responses was seen in approximately 92% of patients.

The V end was cut by 0 bases, the J end by 0 bases, with 10 bases between. There are 15 residues in the CDR3. CDR1 and CDR2 from the germline V gene are SGHNT and YYREEE (reference sequence). Time point: week 47, end of study. What each vaccine dose contained was 300 ug of mutant IDH1 20-mer peptide, accompanied by topical imiquimod. TCRdb keeps only in-frame clones here, not all; method: immunoSEQ multiplex PCR. The top ten hold roughly a sixth of the sample, which has under 45,000 clones, less than 85% seen once. This sequence joins TRBV5-4 and TRBJ2-7; a weak D match, TRBD2 (5 bases). This material consisted of PBMCs, taken from a glioma patient whose treatment included an IDH1 peptide vaccine. This sequence was found in a man between 18 and 29 years old with glioma. Some clones in this sample may be carry-over from other donors' samples. The CDR3 DNA follows: TGTGCCAGCAGCTTGGAAGGACTGCCCTCCTACGAGCAGTACTTC. Encoded protein: CASSLEGLPSYEQYF.